One sample yielded the 3 T cell receptor beta chains listed below, sequenced in a study of blood T cell repertoires in COVID-19. TCRdb's table, derived via immunoSEQ multiplex PCR, lists solely in-frame clones and lacks some. The table includes some 300,000 clones, about 90% detected once. The sample taken for sequencing was peripheral blood. Receptors were obtained from a woman in her forties or fifties with COVID-19, enrolled during active disease.

The chain employs TRBV6-4 and TRBJ2-2; 7 bases match TRBD2. Germline V gives CDR1 MRHNA, CDR2 SNTAGT. This CDR3 is built from 14 residues. V dropped 4 bases and J dropped 5; count of bases not matched to a gene: 4. CDR3 amino acids: CASSGEGGTGELFF. The CDR3 region has the DNA TGTGCCAGCAGTGGGGAGGGCGGTACCGGGGAGCTGTTTTTT.

This chain links TRBV24-1 with TRBJ2-3, with 11 bases aligning to TRBD2. This CDR3 is built from 18 residues. Germline trimming cut 5 bases from V and 0 bases from J; bases unmatched to any gene: 9. Germline V gene data show CDR1 as KGHDR and CDR2 as SFDVKD. The CDR3 here is CATSGPGTSGTSTDTQYF. The CDR3, as DNA: TGTGCCACCAGTGGCCCCGGGACTAGCGGAACTAGCACAGATACGCAGTATTTT.

The chain joins TRBV28 to TRBJ1-3, with unresolved D. Trimming removed 5 bases from V and 0 bases from J, with 8 bases in between. This CDR3 has 14 amino acids. The germline V gene has CDR1 MDHEN and CDR2 SYDVKM. CDR3 amino acids: CASSTVDSGNTIYF. CDR3 sequence (DNA): TGTGCCAGCAGTACAGTGGACTCTGGAAACACCATATATTTT.